The source of this T cell receptor (beta chain) is a study of blood T cell repertoires in COVID-19. Study as a whole: PBMCs, B-cell-depleted T cells, or T cells provided the cDNA or gDNA that made up the material.

Per germline, CDR1 SGHTS and CDR2 YDEGEE. Trimming at V came to 2 bases and at J to 4 bases, leaving 4 bases not matched to a gene. This CDR3 spans 14 amino acids. Libraries were prepared by immunoSEQ multiplex PCR; TCRdb keeps only in-frame clonotypes and omits some of them. The sample has about 98,000 clones, more than 80% seen once. The specimen was peripheral blood. The gene calls are TRBV5-8 and TRBJ2-5; the match to TRBD2 covers 8 bases. This receptor was identified in a human donor in a cohort sampled during active COVID-19. CDR3 bases: TGTGCCAGCAGCTTCGGGGGGGCCGCAGAGACCCAGTACTTC. Its protein is CASSFGGAAETQYF.